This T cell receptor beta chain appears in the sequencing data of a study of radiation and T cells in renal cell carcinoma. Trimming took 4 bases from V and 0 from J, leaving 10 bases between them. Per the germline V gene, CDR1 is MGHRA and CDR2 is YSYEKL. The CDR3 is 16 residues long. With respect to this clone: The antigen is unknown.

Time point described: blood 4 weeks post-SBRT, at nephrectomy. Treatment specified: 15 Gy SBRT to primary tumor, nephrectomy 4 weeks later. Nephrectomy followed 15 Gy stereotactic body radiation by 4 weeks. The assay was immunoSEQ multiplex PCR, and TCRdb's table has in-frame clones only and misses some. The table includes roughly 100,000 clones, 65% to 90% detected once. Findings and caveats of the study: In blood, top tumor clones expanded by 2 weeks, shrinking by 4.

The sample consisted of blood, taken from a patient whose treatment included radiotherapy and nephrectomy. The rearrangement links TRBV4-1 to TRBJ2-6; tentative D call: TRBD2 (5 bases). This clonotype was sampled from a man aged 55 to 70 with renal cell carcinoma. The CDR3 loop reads CASSLIGNSGANVLTF. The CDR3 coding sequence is TGCGCCAGCAGCCTGATCGGGAACTCTGGGGCCAACGTCCTGACTTTC.